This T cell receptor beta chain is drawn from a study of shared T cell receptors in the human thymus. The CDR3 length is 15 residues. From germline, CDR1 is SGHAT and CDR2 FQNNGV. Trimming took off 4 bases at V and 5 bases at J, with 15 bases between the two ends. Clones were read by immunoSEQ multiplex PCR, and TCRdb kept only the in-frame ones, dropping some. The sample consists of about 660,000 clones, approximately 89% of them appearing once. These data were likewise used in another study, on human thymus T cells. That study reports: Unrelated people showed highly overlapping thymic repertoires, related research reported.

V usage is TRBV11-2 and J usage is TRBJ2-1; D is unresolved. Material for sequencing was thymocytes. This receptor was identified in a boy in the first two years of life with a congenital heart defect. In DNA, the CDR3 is TGTGCCAGCAGCTCCCTAGGTAGCCCGAACAATGAGCAGTTCTTC. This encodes CASSSLGSPNNEQFF.